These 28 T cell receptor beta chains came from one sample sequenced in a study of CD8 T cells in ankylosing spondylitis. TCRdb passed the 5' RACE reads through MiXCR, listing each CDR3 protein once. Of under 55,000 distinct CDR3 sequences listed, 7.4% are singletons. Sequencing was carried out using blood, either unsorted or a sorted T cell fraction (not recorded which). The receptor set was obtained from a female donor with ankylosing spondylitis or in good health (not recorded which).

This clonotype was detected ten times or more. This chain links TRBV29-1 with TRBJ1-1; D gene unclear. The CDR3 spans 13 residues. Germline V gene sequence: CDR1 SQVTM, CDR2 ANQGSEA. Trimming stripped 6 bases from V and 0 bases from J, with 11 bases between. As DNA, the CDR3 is TGCAGCGTCGCGACAACAATGAACACTGAAGCTTTCTTT. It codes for CSVATTMNTEAFF.

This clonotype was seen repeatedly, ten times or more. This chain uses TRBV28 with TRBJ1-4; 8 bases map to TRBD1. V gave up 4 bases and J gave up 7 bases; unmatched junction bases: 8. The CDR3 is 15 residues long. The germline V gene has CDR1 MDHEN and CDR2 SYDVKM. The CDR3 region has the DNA TGTGCCAGCAGTTCGGCAGGGGGCGCCGGTGAAAAACTGTTTTTT. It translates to CASSSAGGAGEKLFF.

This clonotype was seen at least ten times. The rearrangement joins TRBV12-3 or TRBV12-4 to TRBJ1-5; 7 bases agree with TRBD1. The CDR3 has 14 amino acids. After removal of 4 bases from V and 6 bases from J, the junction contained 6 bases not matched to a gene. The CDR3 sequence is CASSSHRGPQPQHF. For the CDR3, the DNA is TGTGCCAGCAGTTCTCACAGGGGACCTCAGCCCCAGCATTTT.

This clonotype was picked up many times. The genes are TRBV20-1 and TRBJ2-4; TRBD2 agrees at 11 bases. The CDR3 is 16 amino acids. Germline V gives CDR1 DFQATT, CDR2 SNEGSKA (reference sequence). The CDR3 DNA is TGCGGCAAACTAGCGGGGGAAACGCTAGCCAAAAACATTCAGTACTTC. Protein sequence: CGKLAGETLAKNIQYF.

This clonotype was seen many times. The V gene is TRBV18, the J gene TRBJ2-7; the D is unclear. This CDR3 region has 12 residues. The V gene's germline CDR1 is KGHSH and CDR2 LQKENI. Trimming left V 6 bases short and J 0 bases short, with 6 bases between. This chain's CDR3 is CASSPDSYEQYF. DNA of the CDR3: TGTGCCAGCTCGCCCGACTCCTACGAGCAGTACTTC.

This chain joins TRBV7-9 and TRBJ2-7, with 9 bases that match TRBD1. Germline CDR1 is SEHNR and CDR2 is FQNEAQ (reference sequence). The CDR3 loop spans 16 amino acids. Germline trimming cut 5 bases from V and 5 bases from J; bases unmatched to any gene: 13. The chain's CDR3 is CASSSQPGQGTNEQYF. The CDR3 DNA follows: TGTGCCAGCAGCAGCCAACCGGGACAGGGAACCAACGAGCAGTACTTC.

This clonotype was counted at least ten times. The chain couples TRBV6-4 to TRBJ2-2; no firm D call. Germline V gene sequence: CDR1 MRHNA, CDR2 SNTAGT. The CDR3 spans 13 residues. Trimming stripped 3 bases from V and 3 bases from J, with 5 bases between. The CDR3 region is CASSDMDTGELFF. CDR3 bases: TGTGCCAGCAGTGATATGGACACCGGGGAGCTGTTTTTT.

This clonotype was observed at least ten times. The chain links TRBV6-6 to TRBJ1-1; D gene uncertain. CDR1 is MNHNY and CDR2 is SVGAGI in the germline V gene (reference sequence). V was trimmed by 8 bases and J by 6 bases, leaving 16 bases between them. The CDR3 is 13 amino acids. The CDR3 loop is CASGWGLNPEAFF. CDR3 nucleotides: TGTGCCAGCGGCTGGGGTCTCAACCCTGAAGCTTTCTTT.

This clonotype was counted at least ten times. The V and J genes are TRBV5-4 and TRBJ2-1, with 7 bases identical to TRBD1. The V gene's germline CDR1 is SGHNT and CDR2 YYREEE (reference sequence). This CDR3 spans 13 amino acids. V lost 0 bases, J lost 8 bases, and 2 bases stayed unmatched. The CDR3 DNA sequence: TGTGCCAGCAGCTTGGGACAGGGAGATGAGCAGTTCTTC. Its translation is CASSLGQGDEQFF.

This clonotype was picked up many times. For the CDR3, the DNA is TGTGCCAGCAGAAAACTTTACAGGGAACTCTACGTTAACTATGGCTACACCTTC. Protein product: CASRKLYRELYVNYGYTF. The V and J genes are TRBV6-1 and TRBJ1-2, with a tentative D call TRBD1 (6 bases). This CDR3 is built from 18 residues. V was trimmed by 6 bases and J by 1 base, leaving 24 bases between them. Germline assignment: CDR1 MNHNS and CDR2 SASEGT.

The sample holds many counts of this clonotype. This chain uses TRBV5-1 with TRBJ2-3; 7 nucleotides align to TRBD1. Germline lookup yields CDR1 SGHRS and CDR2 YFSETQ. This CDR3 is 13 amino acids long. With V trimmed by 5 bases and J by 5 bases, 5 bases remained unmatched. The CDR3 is CASRRQGGDTQYF. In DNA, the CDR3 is TGCGCCAGCAGAAGACAGGGCGGAGATACGCAGTATTTT.

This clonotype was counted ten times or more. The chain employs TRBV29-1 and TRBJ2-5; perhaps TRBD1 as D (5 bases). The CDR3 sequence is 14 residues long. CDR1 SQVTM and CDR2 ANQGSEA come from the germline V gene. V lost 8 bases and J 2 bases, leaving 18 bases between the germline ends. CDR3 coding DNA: TGCAGCTTTTCGGCAGGGTTGATGCAAGAGACCCAGTACTTC. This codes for CSFSAGLMQETQYF.

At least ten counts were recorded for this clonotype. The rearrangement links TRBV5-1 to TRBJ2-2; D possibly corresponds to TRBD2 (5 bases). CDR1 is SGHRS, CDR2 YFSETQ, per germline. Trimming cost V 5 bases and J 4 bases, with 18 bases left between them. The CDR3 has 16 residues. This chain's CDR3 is CASSPRGQPGTGELFF. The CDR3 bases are TGCGCCAGCAGTCCTCGAGGGCAGCCGGGCACCGGGGAGCTGTTTTTT.

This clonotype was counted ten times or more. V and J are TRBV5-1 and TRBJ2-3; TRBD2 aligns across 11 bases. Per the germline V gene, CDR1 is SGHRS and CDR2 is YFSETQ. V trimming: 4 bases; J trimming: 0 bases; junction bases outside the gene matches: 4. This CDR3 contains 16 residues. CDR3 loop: CASSRRLAGSTDTQYF. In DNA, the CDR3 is TGCGCCAGCAGCCGAAGACTAGCGGGAAGCACAGATACGCAGTATTTT.

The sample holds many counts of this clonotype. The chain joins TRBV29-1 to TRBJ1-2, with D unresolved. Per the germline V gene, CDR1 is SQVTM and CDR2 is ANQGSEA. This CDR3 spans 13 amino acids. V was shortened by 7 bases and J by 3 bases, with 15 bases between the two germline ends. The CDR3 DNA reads TGCAGCGCCGTCGAGGACGGCTACTATGGCTACACCTTC. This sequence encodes CSAVEDGYYGYTF.

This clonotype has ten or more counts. In DNA, the CDR3 is TGTGCCAGCAGTCCCGCCCGGGACCGTTGGAACACTGAAGCTTTCTTT. Residues: CASSPARDRWNTEAFF. This chain connects TRBV28 to TRBJ1-1; a possible D gene is TRBD1 (5 bases). Germline loops: CDR1 MDHEN, CDR2 SYDVKM. The length of the CDR3 is 16 residues. Trimming shortened V by 5 bases and J by 1 base, and 17 bases separated the two germline ends.

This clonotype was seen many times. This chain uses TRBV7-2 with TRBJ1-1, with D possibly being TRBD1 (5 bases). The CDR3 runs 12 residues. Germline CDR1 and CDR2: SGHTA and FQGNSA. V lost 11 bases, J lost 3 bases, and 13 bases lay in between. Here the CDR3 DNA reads TGTGCCTCGATTGGGGGGTACACTGAAGCTTTCTTT. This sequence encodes CASIGGYTEAFF.

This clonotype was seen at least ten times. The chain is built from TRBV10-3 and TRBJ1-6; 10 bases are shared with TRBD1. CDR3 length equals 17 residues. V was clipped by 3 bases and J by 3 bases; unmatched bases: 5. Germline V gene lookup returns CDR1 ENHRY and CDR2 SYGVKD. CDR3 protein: CAISERTGGGYNSPLHF. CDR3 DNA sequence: TGTGCCATCAGTGAAAGGACAGGGGGAGGCTATAATTCACCCCTCCACTTT.

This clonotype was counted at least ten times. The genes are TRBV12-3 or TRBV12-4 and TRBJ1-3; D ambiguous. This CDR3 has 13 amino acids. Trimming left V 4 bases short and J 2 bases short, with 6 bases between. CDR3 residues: CASSSSAGNTIYF. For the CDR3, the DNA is TGTGCCAGCAGTTCGTCCGCTGGAAACACCATATATTTT.

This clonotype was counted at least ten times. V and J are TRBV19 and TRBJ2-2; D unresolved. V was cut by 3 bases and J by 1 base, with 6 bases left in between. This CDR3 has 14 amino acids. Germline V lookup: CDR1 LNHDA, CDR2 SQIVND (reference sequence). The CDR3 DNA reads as TGTGCCAGTAGTATTCTGTGGAACACCGGGGAGCTGTTTTTT. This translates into CASSILWNTGELFF.

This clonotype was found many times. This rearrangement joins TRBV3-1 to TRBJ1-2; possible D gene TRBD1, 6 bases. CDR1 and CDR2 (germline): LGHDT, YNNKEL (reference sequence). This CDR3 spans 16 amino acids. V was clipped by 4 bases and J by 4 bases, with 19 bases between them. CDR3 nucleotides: TGTGCCAGCAGCCCATTGGACATGGGACACATCTATGGCTACACCTTC. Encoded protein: CASSPLDMGHIYGYTF.

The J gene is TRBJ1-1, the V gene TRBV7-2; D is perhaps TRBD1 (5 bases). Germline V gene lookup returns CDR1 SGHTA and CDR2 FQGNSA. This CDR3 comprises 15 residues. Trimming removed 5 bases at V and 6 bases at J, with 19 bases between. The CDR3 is CASSLTSQGWAEAFF. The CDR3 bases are TGTGCCAGCAGCCTTACCTCTCAGGGTTGGGCTGAAGCTTTCTTT.

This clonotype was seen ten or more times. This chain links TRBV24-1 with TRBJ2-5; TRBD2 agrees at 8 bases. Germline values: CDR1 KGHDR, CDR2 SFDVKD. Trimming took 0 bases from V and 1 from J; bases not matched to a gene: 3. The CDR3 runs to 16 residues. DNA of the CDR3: TGTGCCACCAGTGATTTGCGGGCGGGGGGCCAAGAGACCCAGTACTTC. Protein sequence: CATSDLRAGGQETQYF.

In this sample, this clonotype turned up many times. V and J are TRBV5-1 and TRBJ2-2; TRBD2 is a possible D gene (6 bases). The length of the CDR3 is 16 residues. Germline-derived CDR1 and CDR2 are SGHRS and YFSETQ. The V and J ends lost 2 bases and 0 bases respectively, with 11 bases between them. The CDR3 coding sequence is TGCGCCAGCAGCTTAGGCGGGACTTCGAACACCGGGGAGCTGTTTTTT. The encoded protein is CASSLGGTSNTGELFF.

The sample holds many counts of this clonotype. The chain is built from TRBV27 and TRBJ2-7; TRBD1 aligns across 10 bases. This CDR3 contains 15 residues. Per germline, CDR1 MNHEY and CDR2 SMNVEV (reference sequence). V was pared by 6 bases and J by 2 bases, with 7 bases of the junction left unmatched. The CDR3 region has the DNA TGTGCCAGCAGGAGAACCGGGACAGGGGCCTACGAGCAGTACTTC. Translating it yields CASRRTGTGAYEQYF.

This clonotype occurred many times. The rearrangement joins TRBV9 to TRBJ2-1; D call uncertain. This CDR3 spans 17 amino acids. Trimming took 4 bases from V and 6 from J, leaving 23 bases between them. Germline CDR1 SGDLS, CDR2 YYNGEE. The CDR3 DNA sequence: TGTGCCAGCAGCTCAACGTCCTTACCGAGATGGGCCAATGAGCAGTTCTTC. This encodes CASSSTSLPRWANEQFF.

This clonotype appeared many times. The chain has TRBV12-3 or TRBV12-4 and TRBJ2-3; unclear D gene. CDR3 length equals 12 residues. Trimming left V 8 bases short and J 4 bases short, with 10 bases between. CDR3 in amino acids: CASQSAPDTQYF. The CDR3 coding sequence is TGTGCCAGCCAAAGCGCTCCAGATACGCAGTATTTT.

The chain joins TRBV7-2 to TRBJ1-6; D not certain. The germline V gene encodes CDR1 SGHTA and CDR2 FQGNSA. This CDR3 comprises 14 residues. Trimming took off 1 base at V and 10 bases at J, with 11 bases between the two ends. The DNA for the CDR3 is TGTGCCAGCAGCTTAGTTTGGGAACGGTCACCCCTCCACTTT. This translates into CASSLVWERSPLHF.